The 32 T cell receptor beta chains below come from one sample, sequenced in a study of blood T cell repertoires in COVID-19. TCRdb's table, derived via immunoSEQ multiplex PCR, lists solely in-frame clones and lacks some. Of under 75,000 clones in the sample, around 83% were seen once. Sequencing input: peripheral blood. The receptors were sampled from a human donor in a cohort sampled during active COVID-19.

Turning to this clone: The same CDR3 is also encoded by other DNA sequences in this sample. The genes are TRBV5-1 and TRBJ2-3; 9 positions agree with TRBD2. CDR1 is SGHRS, CDR2 YFSETQ, per germline. V lost 4 bases, J lost 0 bases, and 0 bases stayed unmatched. The CDR3 contains 14 residues. The CDR3 sequence: CASSLAGSTDTQYF. CDR3 DNA sequence: TGCGCCAGCAGCCTAGCGGGGAGCACAGATACGCAGTATTTT.

CDR3: CASSPTQETQYF. CDR3 nucleotide sequence: TGCGCCAGCAGCCCCACTCAAGAGACCCAGTACTTC. This chain joins TRBV5-1 and TRBJ2-5; no definite D call. The germline V gene has CDR1 SGHRS and CDR2 YFSETQ. V was clipped by 4 bases and J by 2 bases, with 6 bases between them. The CDR3 is 12 amino acids.

This chain uses TRBV18 with TRBJ2-1; D gene ambiguous. The V gene lost 3 bases and the J gene lost 5 bases, with 11 bases spanning the gap. The CDR3 extends over 14 amino acids. Germline values: CDR1 KGHSH, CDR2 LQKENI. The CDR3: CASSPFLRDNEQFF. The CDR3 region has the DNA TGTGCCAGCTCACCTTTCCTCCGGGACAATGAGCAGTTCTTC.

This chain joins TRBV12-5 and TRBJ2-5, with D unclear. In germline, CDR1 is LGHNT, CDR2 FRNRAP. Between the trimmed V and J ends, which lost 0 bases and 1 base, there was a span of 9 bases. The CDR3 is 15 residues long. CDR3 DNA: TGTGCTAGTGGTTTGGTACAAAGTTTCCAAGAGACCCAGTACTTC. Protein product: CASGLVQSFQETQYF.

The chain carries TRBV5-1 and TRBJ2-5, with TRBD1 matching over 9 bases. The CDR3 covers 18 residues. V shed 4 bases and J 6 bases; nucleotides not matched to a gene: 19. Germline values: CDR1 SGHRS, CDR2 YFSETQ. CDR3 nucleotides: TGCGCCAGCAGCCCATCGGGCGGAACAGGGGGCGTCCAGAAGACCCAGTACTTC. This sequence encodes CASSPSGGTGGVQKTQYF.

V is TRBV28 and J is TRBJ1-1; D call uncertain. The V gene's germline CDR1 is MDHEN and CDR2 SYDVKM. Trimming shortened V by 6 bases and J by 1 base, and 9 bases separated the two germline ends. The CDR3 has 13 residues. DNA of the CDR3: TGTGCCAGCAGGGAGGCGGGGAACACTGAAGCTTTCTTT. It is translated as CASREAGNTEAFF.

V usage is TRBV6-5 and J usage is TRBJ2-7, with 7 bases fitting TRBD2. The germline V gene encodes CDR1 MNHEY and CDR2 SVGAGI. With V trimmed by 8 bases and J by 2 bases, 9 bases remained unmatched. The CDR3 length is 14 residues. The CDR3 region is CASLAWGRAYEQYF. CDR3 in DNA: TGTGCCAGCCTCGCGTGGGGGAGGGCCTACGAGCAGTACTTC.

This chain links TRBV27 with TRBJ2-2, with D possibly TRBD2 on 6 matching bases. Trimming cost V 8 bases and J 7 bases, with 23 bases left between them. The CDR3 extends over 16 amino acids. Looked up from germline, CDR1 is MNHEY and CDR2 is SMNVEV (reference sequence). CDR3 DNA: TGTGCCAGCGGATCGGGCGGGACCGCTCTAGTCGGGGAGCTGTTTTTT. Translation: CASGSGGTALVGELFF.

On this clone: An end of the junction differs from the germline gene, which may be a read error. Other DNA sequences in the sample encode the same CDR3. The chain carries TRBV5-1 and TRBJ2-2; 8 bases are a match to TRBD1. CDR1 and CDR2 from the germline V gene are SGHRS and YFSETQ. The CDR3 spans 17 residues. Written as DNA, the CDR3 is TGCGCCAGCAGCCATAGTCAGGGGGCGCGGGGCACCGGGGAACTGTTTTTT. Encoded protein: CASSHSQGARGTGELFF.

The chain carries TRBV5-1 and TRBJ1-1; the match to TRBD1 covers 7 bases. The junction had 4 bases not matched to a gene; V was cut back by 1 base and J by 4 bases. Germline V lookup: CDR1 SGHRS, CDR2 YFSETQ. There are 14 residues in the CDR3. The CDR3 sequence: CASSLRRGVTEAFF. In DNA form, the CDR3 reads TGCGCCAGCAGCTTGCGCAGGGGGGTCACTGAAGCTTTCTTT.

This chain connects TRBV7-9 to TRBJ2-1; D possibly corresponds to TRBD1 (5 bases). Trimming shortened V by 4 bases and J by 6 bases, and 13 bases separated the two germline ends. The germline gives CDR1 SEHNR, CDR2 FQNEAQ (reference sequence). The CDR3 is 14 residues long. CDR3 sequence: CASSSGRARNEQFF. CDR3 DNA sequence: TGTGCCAGCAGCTCTGGCAGGGCCCGCAATGAGCAGTTCTTC.

The V call is TRBV28, the J call TRBJ1-1; no clear D. Trimming stripped 6 bases from V and 5 bases from J, with 16 bases between. The CDR3 is 14 amino acids. In germline, CDR1 is MDHEN, CDR2 SYDVKM. In nucleotides, the CDR3 is TGTGCCAGCAGCCAACAGCAATCTTGGACTGAAGCTTTCTTT. As protein: CASSQQQSWTEAFF.

V and J are TRBV19 and TRBJ2-3; TRBD2 aligns across 8 bases. This CDR3 region has 17 residues. CDR1 is LNHDA, CDR2 SQIVND, per germline (reference sequence). Trimming removed 4 bases from V and 4 bases from J; junction bases left unmatched: 13. The CDR3 is CASSSLFGVAGSDTQYF. The DNA for the CDR3 is TGTGCCAGTAGTAGCCTCTTTGGGGTAGCGGGGTCAGATACGCAGTATTTT.

In this sample, this clone turned up a few times. V usage is TRBV5-1 and J usage is TRBJ2-3, with 7 positions matching TRBD2. Germline V gene lookup returns CDR1 SGHRS and CDR2 YFSETQ. The V and J ends lost 8 bases and 3 bases, in that order; junction bases with no gene match: 9. The CDR3 runs to 14 residues. The CDR3: CASSLGEGTDTQYF. The CDR3 region has the DNA TGCGCCAGTAGCCTTGGGGAGGGAACAGATACGCAGTATTTT.

The V call is TRBV5-6, the J call TRBJ2-2; D is unclear. V was clipped by 0 bases and J by 4 bases, with 7 bases between them. The V gene's germline CDR1 is SGHDT and CDR2 YYEEEE. CDR3 length: 14 amino acids. This CDR3 reads CASSLGVATGELFF. DNA of the CDR3: TGTGCCAGCAGCTTGGGCGTCGCCACCGGGGAGCTGTTTTTT.

The V gene is TRBV4-1, the J gene TRBJ2-5; tentative D call: TRBD2 (6 bases). V was clipped by 4 bases and J by 4 bases, with 19 bases between them. CDR3 length: 16 residues. The germline V gene encodes CDR1 MGHRA and CDR2 YSYEKL. The CDR3, as DNA: TGCGCCAGCAGCCCGAATCCGGGACTTCGGGCAGAGACCCAGTACTTC. It specifies CASSPNPGLRAETQYF.

The rearrangement joins TRBV7-6 to TRBJ2-2; 7 bases are shared with TRBD1. The CDR3 extends over 15 amino acids. The V gene end was trimmed by 5 bases and the J gene end by 4 bases; junction bases not matched to a gene: 7. Germline V gene sequence: CDR1 SGHVS, CDR2 FNYEAQ. The CDR3 bases are TGTGCCAGCAGCCGTCCCGGGGACAGCACCGGGGAGCTGTTTTTT. Its translation is CASSRPGDSTGELFF.

This clone has only a few counts. V and J are TRBV28 and TRBJ2-1; possibly TRBD1 for D (6 bases). The CDR3 has 17 residues. From germline, CDR1 is MDHEN and CDR2 SYDVKM. V was trimmed by 2 bases and J by 2 bases, leaving 16 bases between them. The CDR3 DNA reads as TGTGCCAGCAGTTTACGAGCAATCACAGGGCCCTACAATGAGCAGTTCTTC. Protein: CASSLRAITGPYNEQFF.

This chain connects TRBV20-1 to TRBJ2-7; D is perhaps TRBD2 (6 bases). CDR3 length equals 11 residues. The germline CDR1 and CDR2 sequences are DFQATT and SNEGSKA (reference sequence). Trimming removed 4 bases from V and 4 bases from J, with 8 bases in between. The CDR3 region has the DNA TGCAGTGCTAAGAGCGGGTACGAGCAGTACTTC. Its protein product is CSAKSGYEQYF.

V usage is TRBV19 and J usage is TRBJ2-7; TRBD1 aligns across 9 bases. CDR1 LNHDA and CDR2 SQIVND come from the germline V gene (reference sequence). V was clipped by 0 bases and J by 3 bases; unmatched bases: 3. This CDR3 region has 15 residues. CDR3 sequence (DNA): TGTGCCAGTAGTATAGACGGGACAGGGAACTACGAGCAGTACTTC. Its protein is CASSIDGTGNYEQYF. Full variable domain (missing parts from reference TRBV19 and TRBJ2-7): DGGITQSPKYLFRKEGQNVTLSCEQNLNHDAMYWYRQDPGQGLRLIYYSQIVNDFQKGDIAEGYSVSREKKESFPLTVTSAQKNPTAFYLCASSIDGTGNYEQYFGPGTRLTVT.

This clone appeared a single time. This chain joins TRBV5-8 and TRBJ1-5, with 7 bases lining up with TRBD1. J gave up 1 base and V 0 bases, and 1 base lay outside the gene matches. CDR1 SGHTS and CDR2 YDEGEE come from the germline V gene. This CDR3 contains 15 residues. CDR3 sequence: CASSLGQGSNQPQHF. CDR3 coding DNA: TGTGCCAGCAGCTTGGGACAGGGAAGCAATCAGCCCCAGCATTTT. Filled out from reference TRBV5-8 and TRBJ1-5, the complete variable domain reads EAGVTQSPTHLIKTRGQQATLRCSPISGHTSVYWYQQALGLGLQFLLWYDEGEERNRGNFPPRFSGRQFPNYSSELNVNALELEDSALYLCASSLGQGSNQPQHFGDGTRLSIL.

The chain uses TRBV18 and TRBJ1-5; D remains ambiguous. The germline CDR1 and CDR2 sequences are KGHSH and LQKENI. V gave up 5 bases and J gave up 0 bases, with 5 bases separating them. The CDR3 has 13 residues. The CDR3 region is CASSSGSNQPQHF. The CDR3 DNA reads as TGTGCCAGCTCATCGGGTAGCAATCAGCCCCAGCATTTT.

This chain links TRBV2 with TRBJ2-3, with 7 bases lining up with TRBD1. From germline, CDR1 is SNHLY and CDR2 FYNNEI. The CDR3 is 14 amino acids. V shed 6 bases and J 1 base; nucleotides not matched to a gene: 4. The CDR3 sequence: CASRGQAGTDTQYF. CDR3 bases: TGTGCCAGCAGAGGACAGGCGGGCACAGATACGCAGTATTTT. The full variable domain, completed using reference TRBV2 and TRBJ2-3, is EPEVTQTPSHQVTQMGQEVILRCVPISNHLYFYWYRQILGQKVEFLVSFYNNEISEKSEIFDDQFSVERPDGSNFTLKIRSTKLEDSAMYFCASRGQAGTDTQYFGPGTRLTVL.

The rearrangement joins TRBV13 to TRBJ2-4; D not resolved. V was pared by 2 bases and J by 0 bases, with 5 bases between. The CDR3 runs 14 residues. Germline CDR1 reads PRHDT; CDR2 reads FYEKMQ (reference sequence). CDR3 sequence reads: CASSLLLAKNIQYF. CDR3 DNA sequence: TGTGCCAGCAGCTTATTACTAGCCAAAAACATTCAGTACTTC.

V is TRBV7-9 and J is TRBJ1-1, with a weak D call TRBD1 (5 bases). Germline lookup yields CDR1 SEHNR and CDR2 FQNEAQ (reference sequence). The CDR3 has 13 amino acids. V shed 3 bases and J shed 0 bases, with 5 bases lying between them. CDR3 protein: CASSLTVNTEAFF. The CDR3 nucleotides are TGTGCCAGCAGCTTGACAGTGAACACTGAAGCTTTCTTT.

The rearrangement uses TRBV27 and TRBJ1-6; D unresolved. This CDR3 is 15 amino acids long. Germline V lookup: CDR1 MNHEY, CDR2 SMNVEV (reference sequence). The V and J ends lost 5 bases and 10 bases respectively, with 18 bases between them. The CDR3 loop reads CASSPPRGLGSPLHF. DNA for the CDR3: TGTGCCAGCAGTCCCCCTCGAGGGCTTGGGTCACCCCTCCACTTT.

This sequence joins TRBV5-3 and TRBJ1-2; D remains ambiguous. TRBV5-3 falls under the ORF class, with uncertain function. Deletions cut 5 bases from V and 2 bases from J, with 10 bases between. CDR3 length: 13 residues. The CDR3 DNA sequence: TGTGCCAGAAGTCTCCAGGCAAACTATGGCTACACCTTC. Protein product: CARSLQANYGYTF.

V and J are TRBV6-5 and TRBJ2-1; 10 bases line up with TRBD1. CDR3 length: 15 residues. Per the germline V gene, CDR1 is MNHEY and CDR2 is SVGAGI. The V segment lost 6 bases and the J segment 7 bases; nucleotides outside the gene matches: 9. Written as DNA, the CDR3 is TGTGCCAGCAGACCCGGACAGGGGGTATTGAATGAGCAGTTCTTC. Its translation is CASRPGQGVLNEQFF.

The chain has TRBV10-3 and TRBJ1-2, with 8 bases identical to TRBD1. The length of the CDR3 is 14 residues. Trimming removed 6 bases from V and 5 bases from J; junction bases left unmatched: 8. Germline V gives CDR1 ENHRY, CDR2 SYGVKD. This chain's CDR3 is CAISPGQEFYGYTF. CDR3 coding DNA: TGTGCCATCAGCCCGGGACAGGAGTTTTATGGCTACACCTTC.

This chain uses TRBV6-4 with TRBJ1-6; D unclear. Trimming left V 6 bases short and J 4 bases short, with 13 bases between. The CDR3 is made up of 15 amino acids. The germline CDR1 and CDR2 sequences are MRHNA and SNTAGT. The CDR3 DNA sequence: TGTGCCAGCAGCGCTGGGCAGGATTATAATTCACCCCTCCACTTT. Its protein product is CASSAGQDYNSPLHF.

This clone has more than one count but fewer than ten. CDR3 protein: CASSPPGSGRGEQFF. CDR3 nucleotide sequence: TGTGCCAGCAGCCCACCTGGGAGCGGGAGAGGGGAGCAGTTCTTC. The V call is TRBV7-6, the J call TRBJ2-1; 8 nucleotides match TRBD2. The germline CDR1 and CDR2 sequences are SGHVS and FNYEAQ. Losses at the gene ends were 5 bases for V and 10 bases for J; bases not matched to a gene: 13. The CDR3 is made up of 15 amino acids.

This sequence joins TRBV7-6 and TRBJ1-3, with 8 bases lining up with TRBD1. Trimming took 4 bases from V and 0 from J; bases not matched to a gene: 8. The CDR3 is made up of 17 amino acids. From germline, CDR1 is SGHVS and CDR2 FNYEAQ. The CDR3 coding sequence is TGTGCCAGCAGCTCCAGGGGGCCGGGGGTCTCTGGAAACACCATATATTTT. It encodes CASSSRGPGVSGNTIYF.